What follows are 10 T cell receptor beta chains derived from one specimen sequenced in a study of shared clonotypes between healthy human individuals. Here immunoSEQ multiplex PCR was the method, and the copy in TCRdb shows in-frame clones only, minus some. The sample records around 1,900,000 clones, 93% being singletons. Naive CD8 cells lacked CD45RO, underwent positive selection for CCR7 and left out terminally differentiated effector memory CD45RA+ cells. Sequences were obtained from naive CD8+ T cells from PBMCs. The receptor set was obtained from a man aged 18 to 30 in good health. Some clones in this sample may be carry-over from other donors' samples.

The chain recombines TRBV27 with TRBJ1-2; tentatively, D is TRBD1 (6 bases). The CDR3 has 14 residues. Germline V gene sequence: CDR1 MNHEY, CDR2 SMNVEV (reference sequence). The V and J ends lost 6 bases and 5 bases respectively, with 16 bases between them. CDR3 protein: CASSLRGHIYGYTF. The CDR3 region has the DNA TGTGCCAGCAGCCTGCGGGGACACATATATGGCTACACCTTC.

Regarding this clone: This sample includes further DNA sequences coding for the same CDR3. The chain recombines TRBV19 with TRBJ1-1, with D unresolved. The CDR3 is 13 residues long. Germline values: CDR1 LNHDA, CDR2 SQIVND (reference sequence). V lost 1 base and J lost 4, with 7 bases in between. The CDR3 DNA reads TGTGCCAGTAGTATAGGTCGAGGCACTGAAGCTTTCTTT. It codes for CASSIGRGTEAFF.

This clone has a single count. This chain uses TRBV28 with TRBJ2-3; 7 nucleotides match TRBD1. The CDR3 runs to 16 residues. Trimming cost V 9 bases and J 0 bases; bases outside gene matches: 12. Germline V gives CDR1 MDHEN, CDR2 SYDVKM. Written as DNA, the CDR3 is TGTGCCAGTTCTCGAGGGGGCCCCTCGAGCACAGATACGCAGTATTTT. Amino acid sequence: CASSRGGPSSTDTQYF.

CDR3 coding DNA: TGCAGCGTTGTTAGTGCTGAAGCTTTCTTT. It is translated as CSVVSAEAFF. This rearrangement joins TRBV29-1 to TRBJ1-1, with D unresolved. The V end was cut by 4 bases, the J end by 6 bases, with 6 bases between. Looked up from germline, CDR1 is SQVTM and CDR2 is ANQGSEA. CDR3 length: 10 amino acids.

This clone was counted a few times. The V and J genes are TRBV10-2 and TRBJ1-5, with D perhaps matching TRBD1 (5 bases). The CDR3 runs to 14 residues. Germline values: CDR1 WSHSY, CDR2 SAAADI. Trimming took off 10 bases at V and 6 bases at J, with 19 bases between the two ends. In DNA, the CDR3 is TGCGCCACCCAGGGAGGTATTAGGGGTCAGCCCCAGCATTTT. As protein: CATQGGIRGQPQHF.

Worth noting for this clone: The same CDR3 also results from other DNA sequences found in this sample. The CDR3: CASSLLNQPQHF. The CDR3 region has the DNA TGTGCCAGCAGTTTGCTCAATCAGCCCCAGCATTTT. The chain recombines TRBV27 with TRBJ1-5, with unresolved D. V was shortened by 3 bases and J by 3 bases, with 3 bases between the two germline ends. The CDR3 is made up of 12 amino acids. Germline assignment: CDR1 MNHEY and CDR2 SMNVEV (reference sequence).

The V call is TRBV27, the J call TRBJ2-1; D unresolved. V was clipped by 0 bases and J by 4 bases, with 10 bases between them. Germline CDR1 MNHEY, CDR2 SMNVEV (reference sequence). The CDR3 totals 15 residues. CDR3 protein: CASSLSVSRYNEQFF. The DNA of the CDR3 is TGTGCCAGCAGTTTATCGGTTAGCCGATACAATGAGCAGTTCTTC.

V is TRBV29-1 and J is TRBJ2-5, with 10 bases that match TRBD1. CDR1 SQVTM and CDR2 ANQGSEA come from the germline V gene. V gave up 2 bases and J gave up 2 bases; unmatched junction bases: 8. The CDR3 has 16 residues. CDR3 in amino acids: CSVERTGGLGQETQYF. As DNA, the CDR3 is TGCAGCGTTGAAAGGACAGGGGGGCTCGGGCAAGAGACCCAGTACTTC.

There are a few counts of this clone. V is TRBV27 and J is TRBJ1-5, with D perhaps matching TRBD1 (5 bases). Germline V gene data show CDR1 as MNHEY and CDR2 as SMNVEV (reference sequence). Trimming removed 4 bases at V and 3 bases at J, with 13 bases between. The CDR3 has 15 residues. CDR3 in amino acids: CASSSTDPNNQPQHF. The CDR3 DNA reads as TGTGCCAGCAGTTCGACAGATCCCAACAATCAGCCCCAGCATTTT.

CDR3 bases: TGTGCCAGCGCCACCGGGACAGAGGACTACGAGCAGTACTTC. This sequence encodes CASATGTEDYEQYF. The rearrangement joins TRBV5-6 to TRBJ2-7, with 7 bases identical to TRBD1. The length of the CDR3 is 14 residues. The V gene end was trimmed by 7 bases and the J gene end by 3 bases; junction bases not matched to a gene: 10. Per germline, CDR1 SGHDT and CDR2 YYEEEE.